A selection of T cell receptor beta chains follows, all from one sample in a study of cytomegalovirus exposure and HLA in healthy donors. Profiling relied on immunoSEQ multiplex PCR, and the TCRdb table lists in-frame clones only, not all of them. The data show a few hundred thousand clones, roughly 88% seen once. The sequencing input was PBMCs. The receptors stem from a young woman in good health and CMV-seropositive. Each CDR3 is given with its conserved first and last residue. D genes are given only for firm matches. Size is omitted from some rows. Given values are once, few, many or a class for expanded clones.

clone_size j_call v_call d_call cdr3_aa cdr3_nt
NA TRBJ1-5 TRBV11-2 NA CASSLDGRGSNQPQHF TGTGCCAGCAGCTTAGACGGCAGAGGGAGCAATCAGCCCCAGCATTTT
once TRBJ1-1 TRBV6-1 TRBD1 CASSHKQGRGTEAFF TGTGCCAGCAGCCATAAACAGGGGAGAGGGACTGAAGCTTTCTTT
once TRBJ1-3 TRBV4-3 NA CASSPGALDTIYF TGCGCCAGCAGCCCAGGGGCCCTAGACACCATATATTTT
NA TRBJ2-7 TRBV7-8 NA CASSLQAYEQYF TGTGCCAGCAGCTTACAGGCATACGAGCAGTACTTC
NA TRBJ1-5 TRBV27 NA CASSAEGVWDQPQHF TGTGCCAGCAGTGCCGAGGGGGTTTGGGATCAGCCCCAGCATTTT
NA TRBJ2-2 TRBV29-1 NA CSVVPLTRGNIGELFF TGCAGCGTTGTTCCCCTCACACGGGGGAACATCGGGGAGCTGTTTTTT
NA TRBJ2-5 TRBV5-1 NA CASSLGLGQETQYF TGCGCCAGCAGCCTAGGTTTGGGTCAAGAGACCCAGTACTTC
NA TRBJ1-2 TRBV11-3 NA CASSLDFRQSYTF TGTGCCAGCAGCTTAGATTTCAGGCAGAGCTACACCTTC
NA TRBJ2-1 TRBV30 TRBD2 CAWSVLAGGGSEQFF TGTGCCTGGAGTGTCCTAGCGGGAGGGGGCAGTGAGCAGTTCTTC
NA TRBJ2-5 TRBV19 NA CASSGVKPQETQYF TGTGCCAGTAGTGGTGTGAAACCTCAAGAGACCCAGTACTTC
NA TRBJ2-7 TRBV6-1 NA CASSDWGQGYEQYF TGTGCCAGCAGTGACTGGGGGCAAGGTTACGAGCAGTACTTC
NA TRBJ2-6 TRBV4-2 TRBD1 CASSQVRDRVSGANVLTF TGTGCCAGCAGCCAAGTGAGGGACAGGGTCTCTGGGGCCAACGTCCTGACTTTC
NA TRBJ1-2 TRBV5-4 TRBD1 CASSSRQGADGYTF TGTGCCAGCAGCTCAAGACAGGGGGCCGATGGCTACACCTTC
NA TRBJ1-2 TRBV30 NA CAWSKVPRFYGYTF TGTGCCTGGAGTAAGGTCCCGAGGTTTTATGGCTACACCTTC
NA TRBJ2-6 TRBV7-6 NA CASSRQSRGSGANVLTF TGTGCCAGCAGCCGTCAGTCAAGGGGCTCTGGGGCCAACGTCCTGACTTTC
once TRBJ2-7 TRBV6-1 NA CASSEAPYEQYF TGTGCCAGCAGTGAAGCACCCTACGAGCAGTACTTC
NA TRBJ2-3 TRBV27 NA CASSLSDLRAGLADTQYF TGTGCCAGCAGTTTATCCGACCTCCGAGCGGGCCTCGCAGATACGCAGTATTTT
NA TRBJ2-1 TRBV19 TRBD2 CASKKASSGVEQFF TGTGCCAGTAAAAAGGCCTCTAGCGGGGTTGAGCAGTTCTTC
NA TRBJ1-4 TRBV5-1 NA CASSLGQALNEKLFF TGCGCCAGCAGCTTGGGACAGGCTCTTAATGAAAAACTGTTTTTT
NA TRBJ2-7 TRBV18 TRBD2 CASSPRGTSGRLDSYEQYF TGTGCCAGCTCACCCCGAGGAACTAGCGGGAGGCTTGACTCCTACGAGCAGTACTTC